This entry concerns a single T cell receptor beta chain. The antigen is undetermined. Each patient's relapse followed autologous stem cell transplantation, and brentuximab vedotin exposure varied. The data are from a study of PD-1 blockade in classical Hodgkin lymphoma. This CDR3 has 13 amino acids. Germline CDR1 and CDR2: SNHLY and FYNNEI. V lost 2 bases and J lost 5, with 9 bases in between. Points from the study as a whole: Newly diagnosed patients had diversity similar to the baseline diversity of complete responders. In newly diagnosed patients, baseline TCR diversity was reportedly below that of healthy donors.

Clones were sequenced by immunoSEQ multiplex PCR, and TCRdb holds only the in-frame ones, with some missing. The table has tens of thousands of clones, 85% to 95% seen once; the top ten hold 7.5% to 9.5%. The J gene is TRBJ1-1, the V gene TRBV2; D ambiguous. The origin of this receptor is a human donor with classical Hodgkin lymphoma. This sample comprised peripheral blood mononuclear cells (PBMCs), obtained at baseline. CDR3 amino acids: CASSEWVGTEAFF. The DNA of the CDR3 is TGTGCCAGCAGTGAATGGGTAGGGACTGAAGCTTTCTTT.